This T cell receptor beta chain appears in the sequencing data of a study of T cells in Graves' hyperthyroidism and ophthalmopathy. This clonotype was found a few times. Researchers amplified the TCR beta CDR3 regions from RNA transcripts. In the first-round RT-PCR of the TCR CDR3, the HTBI primer set was used. MiXCR, run by TCRdb on the multiplex PCR reads, gives a single entry per CDR3 protein. Of 300,000 to 400,000 distinct CDR3 sequences listed, 21% are singletons. The germline gives CDR1 MNHNS, CDR2 SASEGT. Trimming removed 6 bases from V and 7 bases from J, with 13 bases in between. This CDR3 has 13 amino acids.

The receptor was derived from a woman aged 45-65 years with Graves' hyperthyroidism. This sequence joins TRBV6-1 and TRBJ2-1; possibly TRBD2 for D (6 bases). The sequencing sample was made of blood. The CDR3 is CASRRDGVNEQFF. Here the CDR3 DNA reads TGTGCCAGCAGGCGGGATGGGGTTAATGAGCAGTTCTTC.